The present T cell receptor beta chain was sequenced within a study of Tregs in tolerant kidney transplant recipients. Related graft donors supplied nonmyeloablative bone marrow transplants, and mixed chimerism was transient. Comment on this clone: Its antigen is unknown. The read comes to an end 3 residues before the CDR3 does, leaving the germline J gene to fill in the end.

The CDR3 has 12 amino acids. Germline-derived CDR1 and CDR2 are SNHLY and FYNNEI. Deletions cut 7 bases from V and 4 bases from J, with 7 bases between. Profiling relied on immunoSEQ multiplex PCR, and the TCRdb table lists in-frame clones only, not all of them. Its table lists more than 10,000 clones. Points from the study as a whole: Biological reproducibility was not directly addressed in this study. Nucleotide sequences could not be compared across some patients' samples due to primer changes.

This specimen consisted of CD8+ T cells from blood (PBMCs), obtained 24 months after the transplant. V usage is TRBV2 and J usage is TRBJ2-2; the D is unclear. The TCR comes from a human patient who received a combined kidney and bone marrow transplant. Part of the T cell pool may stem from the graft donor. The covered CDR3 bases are TGTGCCAGCAAGGGTGGCACCGGGGAG. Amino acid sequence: CASKGGTGE. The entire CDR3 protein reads CASKGGTGELFF.